Each of the 2 T cell receptor beta chains below was sequenced from the same sample in a study of T cell changes during pregnancy in multiple sclerosis (dated by TCRdb to between 2018 and 2021). The library was produced with the immunoSEQ multiplex PCR assay. What TCRdb holds here is the immuneACCESS table cut down to in-frame rearrangements. Part of the clones is not present; checked against another copy, under half of the missing clones reflect an unresolved V gene, and the others are unexplained. This sample comprises roughly 93,000 clones, approximately 90% of them detected only once. The ten top clones hold 0.9% to 0.95% of the sample. Sequencing was performed on peripheral blood, taken before pregnancy. The receptors derive from a female donor with multiple sclerosis, enrolled in a pregnancy study.

V usage is TRBV27 and J usage is TRBJ2-1; D gene uncertain. The CDR3 is 12 amino acids. Germline-derived CDR1 and CDR2 are MNHEY and SMNVEV (reference sequence). V lost 5 bases, J lost 6 bases, and 8 bases lay in between. This CDR3 is CASSPSTNEQFF. The CDR3 nucleotides read TGTGCCAGCAGTCCATCTACCAATGAGCAGTTCTTC.

J is TRBJ2-1 and V is TRBV6-6; TRBD1 aligns across 8 bases. The CDR3 is 14 residues long. V shed 6 bases, J shed 2 bases, and the junction held 3 bases outside the gene matches. Per germline, CDR1 MNHNY and CDR2 SVGAGI (reference sequence). The CDR3 is CASSRTGTYNEQFF. CDR3 coding DNA: TGTGCCAGCAGCCGGACAGGGACCTACAATGAGCAGTTCTTC.